One and the same sample provided the 25 T cell receptor beta chains below, sequenced in a study of blood T cell repertoires in COVID-19 (TCRdb year 2020). Receptors were amplified or captured by the immunoSEQ multiplex PCR assay. This is the immuneACCESS table as TCRdb keeps it, with only in-frame sequences that have V and J called. A part of the clones is gone; compared with another copy, unresolved V genes explain less than half, and the rest is unexplained. The sample contains roughly 69,000 clones, more than 75% of them found a single time. The ten largest clonotypes hold 5.5% to 8% of the sample. Sequencing input: peripheral blood. These receptors were taken from a man between 45 and 60 years old with active COVID-19.

The chain is built from TRBV27 and TRBJ2-7, with 7 nucleotides matching TRBD1. The CDR3 totals 14 residues. The J segment lost 4 bases and the V segment lost 5 bases, leaving 8 bases of the junction unmatched. Per germline, CDR1 MNHEY and CDR2 SMNVEV (reference sequence). The CDR3 DNA is TGTGCCAGCAGTAGATCGCAGGGGGTGTACGAGCAGTACTTC. It codes for CASSRSQGVYEQYF.

This chain uses TRBV5-6 with TRBJ1-2; no firm D call. This CDR3 has 16 amino acids. Germline V CDR1 and CDR2: SGHDT, YYEEEE. V was trimmed by 3 bases and J by 1 base, leaving 16 bases between them. The CDR3 DNA sequence: TGTGCCAGCAGCTCCTACCGGGAACCCGATAACTATGGCTACACCTTC. The encoded protein is CASSSYREPDNYGYTF.

The chain combines TRBV18 with TRBJ1-5, with 11 bases that match TRBD1. This CDR3 is 15 amino acids long. Germline-derived CDR1 and CDR2 are KGHSH and LQKENI. J lost 1 base, V lost 5 bases, and 1 base had no gene match. CDR3 in DNA: TGTGCCAGCTCAGGGACAGGGGGAAGCAATCAGCCCCAGCATTTT. It translates to CASSGTGGSNQPQHF.

Concerning this clone itself: Germline and junction disagree at one end, which may indicate a read error. The chain combines TRBV6-1 with TRBJ1-1, with a tentative D call TRBD1 (5 bases). The CDR3 is 16 amino acids. From germline, CDR1 is MNHNS and CDR2 SASEGT. CDR3 residues: CASSQAPRGRNTEAFF. CDR3 in DNA: TGTGCCAGCAGTCAAGCCCCTAGGGGAAGGAACACTGAAGCTTTCTTT.

V usage is TRBV11-3 and J usage is TRBJ2-2, with a possible D match to TRBD1 (5 bases). From germline, CDR1 is SGHNT and CDR2 YENEEA. The length of the CDR3 is 17 residues. V was shortened by 5 bases and J by 5 bases, with 21 bases between the two germline ends. The CDR3 nucleotides are TGTGCCAGCAGCCCAGCGCTGGGGCCTAGTAGAACCGGGGAGCTGTTTTTT. Its protein is CASSPALGPSRTGELFF.

The V call is TRBV7-9, the J call TRBJ2-5, with TRBD1 matching 7 bases. This CDR3 region has 15 residues. With V trimmed by 3 bases and J by 4 bases, 8 bases remained unmatched. From germline, CDR1 is SEHNR and CDR2 FQNEAQ (reference sequence). CDR3 sequence reads: CASSFEGARGETQYF. CDR3 sequence (DNA): TGTGCCAGCAGCTTTGAGGGGGCAAGGGGAGAGACCCAGTACTTC. Based on the CDR3 plus reference TRBV7-9 and TRBJ2-5, the full variable domain is DTGVSQNPRHKITKRGQNVTFRCDPISEHNRLYWYRQTLGQGPEFLTYFQNEAQLEKSRLLSDRFSAERPKGSFSTLEIQRTEQGDSAMYLCASSFEGARGETQYFGPGTRLLVL.

In this sample, this clone turned up once. This chain joins TRBV28 and TRBJ1-1; unclear D gene. Germline V gene data show CDR1 as MDHEN and CDR2 as SYDVKM. With 0 bases removed from V and 6 bases from J, the gap between germline ends came to 8 bases. This CDR3 has 13 residues. The CDR3 spells CASSLWGVAEAFF. The CDR3 nucleotides are TGTGCCAGCAGTTTATGGGGAGTCGCTGAAGCTTTCTTT. The full variable domain, in which reference TRBV28 and TRBJ1-1 provide the parts outside the CDR3, is DVKVTQSSRYLVKRTGEKVFLECVQDMDHENMFWYRQDPGLGLRLIYFSYDVKMKEKGDIPEGYSVSREKKERFSLILESASTNQTSMYLCASSLWGVAEAFFGQGTRLTVV.

The V and J genes are TRBV4-1 and TRBJ2-7; the match to TRBD1 covers 8 bases. Germline V lookup: CDR1 MGHRA, CDR2 YSYEKL. V was pared by 3 bases and J by 2 bases, with 3 bases of the junction left unmatched. This CDR3 has 14 amino acids. CDR3 amino acids: CASSQLTGAYEQYF. The CDR3 nucleotides are TGCGCCAGCAGCCAGTTGACAGGGGCCTACGAGCAGTACTTC.

In its sample, this clone was seen once. This chain joins TRBV7-9 and TRBJ2-3; D is perhaps TRBD2 (7 bases). There are 18 residues in the CDR3. Germline values: CDR1 SEHNR, CDR2 FQNEAQ (reference sequence). The germline V and J ends were trimmed by 5 bases and 0 bases, with 21 bases remaining between them. The CDR3 loop is CASSPLLSRGASTDTQYF. CDR3 DNA sequence: TGTGCCAGCAGCCCCCTGTTAAGCCGGGGGGCTAGCACAGATACGCAGTATTTT.

The V call is TRBV5-1, the J call TRBJ2-7; TRBD2 aligns across 11 bases. CDR3 size: 15 residues. Trimming at V came to 3 bases and at J to 6 bases, leaving 8 bases not matched to a gene. The germline gives CDR1 SGHRS, CDR2 YFSETQ. The DNA of the CDR3 is TGCGCCAGCAGCTCGACTAGCGGGAAGGAGGGCGAGCAGTACTTC. Translation gives CASSSTSGKEGEQYF.

V usage is TRBV5-5 and J usage is TRBJ1-6; D may be TRBD1 (6 bases). This CDR3 has 16 residues. Germline CDR1 SGHKS, CDR2 YYEKEE (reference sequence). V gave up 5 bases and J gave up 8 bases, with 20 bases separating them. Here the CDR3 reads CASSSTWGGAYSPLHF. CDR3 coding DNA: TGTGCCAGCAGTTCGACCTGGGGGGGCGCCTATTCACCCCTCCACTTT.

With respect to this clone: The junction differs from germline at one of its ends, possibly a read error. The V and J genes are TRBV28 and TRBJ2-7; 12 nucleotides line up with TRBD2. CDR3 length: 12 amino acids. From germline, CDR1 is MDHEN and CDR2 SYDVKM. The CDR3 loop is CASSDPSGRVFF. The CDR3 bases are TGTGCCAGCAGTGATCCTAGCGGGAGGGTGTTCTTC.

The chain couples TRBV6-6 to TRBJ2-7; perhaps TRBD1 as D (5 bases). V dropped 5 bases and J dropped 0 bases, with 23 bases sitting between them. CDR1 and CDR2 (germline): MNHNY, SVGAGI (reference sequence). The CDR3 is made up of 18 amino acids. CDR3 loop: CASSQTFHRRPTSYEQYF. In nucleotides, the CDR3 is TGTGCCAGCAGTCAGACCTTCCACAGGAGACCTACCTCCTACGAGCAGTACTTC.

This clone has just one count. The genes are TRBV7-2 and TRBJ1-5; D possibly corresponds to TRBD1 (5 bases). V lost 1 base and J lost 1, with 14 bases in between. The CDR3 sequence is 17 residues long. CDR1 is SGHTA and CDR2 is FQGNSA in the germline V gene. Here the CDR3 reads CASSLVSGGGSNQPQHF. CDR3 DNA sequence: TGTGCCAGCAGCTTAGTGTCCGGGGGGGGGAGCAATCAGCCCCAGCATTTT. Complete variable domain (other parts from reference TRBV7-2 and TRBJ1-5): GAGVSQSPSNKVTEKGKDVELRCDPISGHTALYWYRQSLGQGLEFLIYFQGNSAPDKSGLPSDRFSAERTGGSVSTLTIQRTQQEDSAVYLCASSLVSGGGSNQPQHFGDGTRLSIL.

The rearrangement links TRBV7-9 to TRBJ2-2, with TRBD1 matching 12 bases. The CDR3 runs 19 residues. Germline trimming cut 0 bases from V and 3 bases from J; bases unmatched to any gene: 8. The germline V gene has CDR1 SEHNR and CDR2 FQNEAQ (reference sequence). The CDR3 spells CASSLARGTGGAYTGELFF. The CDR3 DNA sequence: TGTGCCAGCAGCTTAGCGCGGGGGACAGGGGGCGCCTACACCGGGGAGCTGTTTTTT.

The CDR3 protein is CASSQDRSRGYEQYF. CDR3 coding DNA: TGCGCCAGCAGCCAAGATAGATCCAGGGGCTACGAGCAGTACTTC. The V gene is TRBV4-3, the J gene TRBJ2-7; maybe TRBD1 (6 bases). Deletions cut 0 bases from V and 3 bases from J, with 12 bases between. The germline V gene encodes CDR1 LGHNA and CDR2 YSLEER. This CDR3 is 15 amino acids long.

This chain connects TRBV7-2 to TRBJ1-2, with D perhaps TRBD1 (5 bases). The CDR3 runs to 17 residues. Germline-derived CDR1 and CDR2 are SGHTA and FQGNSA. Trimming took 0 bases from V and 7 from J, leaving 21 bases between them. The CDR3 is CASSLAGRGAPLSGYTF. DNA of the CDR3: TGTGCCAGCAGCTTAGCGGGGCGGGGCGCCCCGTTAAGTGGCTACACCTTC.

This chain links TRBV7-9 with TRBJ2-1; 9 nucleotides line up with TRBD1. The J segment lost 8 bases and the V segment lost 5 bases, leaving 13 bases of the junction unmatched. This CDR3 has 16 residues. CDR1 is SEHNR, CDR2 FQNEAQ, per germline (reference sequence). The chain's CDR3 is CASSTDAGQGVYEQFF. The CDR3 DNA sequence: TGTGCCAGCAGCACCGACGCGGGACAGGGTGTCTATGAGCAGTTCTTC. Full variable domain (remainder filled in from reference TRBV7-9 and TRBJ2-1): DTGVSQNPRHKITKRGQNVTFRCDPISEHNRLYWYRQTLGQGPEFLTYFQNEAQLEKSRLLSDRFSAERPKGSFSTLEIQRTEQGDSAMYLCASSTDAGQGVYEQFFGPGTRLTVL.

The V call is TRBV5-1, the J call TRBJ2-7, with a possible D match to TRBD2 (5 bases). The ends were cut back, 3 bases at V and 11 bases at J, with 12 bases in the middle. Germline loops: CDR1 SGHRS, CDR2 YFSETQ. The CDR3 runs 11 residues. Here the CDR3 DNA reads TGCGCCAGCAGCTCGGACTTGGAGGAGTACTTC. Residues: CASSSDLEEYF.

The chain joins TRBV7-8 to TRBJ1-1; a weak D match, TRBD1 (6 bases). Germline-derived CDR1 and CDR2 are SGHVS and FQNEAQ. Trimming stripped 5 bases from V and 2 bases from J, with 12 bases between. The CDR3 has 14 residues. CDR3 loop: CASSHSGTNTEAFF. In DNA, the CDR3 is TGTGCCAGCAGCCACTCCGGGACAAACACTGAAGCTTTCTTT.

The chain joins TRBV3-1 (or the pseudogene TRBV3-2) to TRBJ2-2, with a tentative D call TRBD2 (5 bases). Germline V gives CDR1 LGHDT, CDR2 YNNKEL (reference sequence). With 2 bases removed from V and 6 bases from J, the gap between germline ends came to 19 bases. The CDR3 sequence is 17 residues long. CDR3 in DNA: TGTGCCAGCAGCCAAAACCCGTCGAGGGCTAGAGCCGGGGAGCTGTTTTTT. This translates into CASSQNPSRARAGELFF.

Here the CDR3 DNA reads TGTGCCAGCAGCCAAGATCCTGCAGGATTGATCTACGAGCAGTACTTC. Its translation is CASSQDPAGLIYEQYF. V usage is TRBV14 and J usage is TRBJ2-7; D remains ambiguous. V was trimmed by 0 bases and J by 3 bases, leaving 15 bases between them. Germline lookup yields CDR1 SGHDN and CDR2 FVKESK. CDR3 size: 16 residues.

V is TRBV28 and J is TRBJ1-2; TRBD1 matches 10 bases. With V trimmed by 6 bases and J by 1 base, 11 bases remained unmatched. CDR3 length equals 17 residues. Germline-derived CDR1 and CDR2 are MDHEN and SYDVKM. The chain's CDR3 is CASSTPGQGLSNYGYTF. CDR3 DNA sequence: TGTGCCAGCAGCACTCCGGGACAGGGGTTGAGTAACTATGGCTACACCTTC.

The chain joins TRBV5-1 to TRBJ2-3; TRBD2 matches at 11 bases. The germline V gene encodes CDR1 SGHRS and CDR2 YFSETQ. The CDR3 is made up of 16 amino acids. The trim removed 1 base at V and 2 bases at J, leaving 3 bases unmatched. CDR3 sequence: CASSLPGLAVTDTQYF. For the CDR3, the DNA is TGCGCCAGCAGCTTGCCGGGACTAGCGGTCACAGATACGCAGTATTTT.

This clone appeared once. The rearrangement joins TRBV5-1 to TRBJ1-2, with 7 bases fitting TRBD1. The germline CDR1 and CDR2 sequences are SGHRS and YFSETQ. V shed 0 bases and J 5 bases; nucleotides not matched to a gene: 7. The CDR3 runs 15 residues. In DNA form, the CDR3 reads TGCGCCAGCAGCTTGGACAGGGGCGCTTGGTATGGCTACACCTTC. Protein sequence: CASSLDRGAWYGYTF.